The sequence of this T cell receptor beta chain was determined in a study of cytomegalovirus exposure and HLA in healthy donors. About the study: An analysis done earlier identified 95 million to 140 million unique TCR beta sequences from about 179 million T cells.

Study outcomes and limitations: A likely sequencing artifact accounted for one observed cluster of highly shared sequence variants. It was reported in a later analysis that an Asian-associated ancestry cluster showed fewer N-insertions than the 666-donor mean. The study listed about 150 cytomegalovirus-associated TCR beta chains.

A multiplex PCR was run with 60 Vbeta primers and 13 Jbeta primers. TCRdb's copy holds only in-frame clones and misses some; the assay was immunoSEQ multiplex PCR. The table shows about 140,000 clones, with 70% to 85% occurring only once. As for this clone: What it binds is unknown.

The V gene's germline CDR1 is SGHDT and CDR2 YYEEEE. Trimming cost V 4 bases and J 6 bases; bases outside gene matches: 13. The CDR3 is 15 residues long. The chain uses TRBV5-6 and TRBJ2-7; 7 bases are shared with TRBD1. The receptor comes from a woman aged 55 to 70 in good health and CMV-seropositive. Sequencing was done on a sample of PBMCs. The CDR3 loop is CASSLWGGTVSEQYF. In DNA form, the CDR3 reads TGTGCCAGCAGCCTCTGGGGTGGGACAGTATCCGAGCAGTACTTC.